What follows are 11 T cell receptor beta chains derived from one specimen sequenced in a study of blood T cell repertoires in COVID-19. Only in-frame clones appear in the TCRdb table, and some are missing; sequencing was by immunoSEQ multiplex PCR. The data contain 200,000 to 250,000 clones, 82% of them seen just once; the ten biggest clones take up 3.5% to 4%. The material sequenced was peripheral blood. The receptor set was obtained from a woman of 80 years or more with acute or convalescent COVID-19.

This clone has more than one count but fewer than ten. This chain uses TRBV3-1 (or the pseudogene TRBV3-2) with TRBJ2-5, with a tentative D call TRBD1 (5 bases). The V gene lost 5 bases and the J gene lost 1 base, with 8 bases spanning the gap. This CDR3 region has 13 residues. Germline CDR1 LGHDT, CDR2 YNNKEL (reference sequence). CDR3: CASSTQVQETQYF. The CDR3 DNA follows: TGTGCCAGCAGCACACAGGTCCAAGAGACCCAGTACTTC.

The CDR3 is CAISPPGTGRYEQYF. The CDR3 DNA is TGTGCCATCAGCCCCCCCGGGACAGGGAGGTACGAGCAGTACTTC. The V call is TRBV10-3, the J call TRBJ2-7, with 9 bases identical to TRBD1. This CDR3 has 15 residues. Trimming took 6 bases from V and 4 from J; bases not matched to a gene: 10. The germline CDR1 and CDR2 sequences are ENHRY and SYGVKD.

This clone is a singleton in its sample. The V and J genes are TRBV5-4 and TRBJ1-4, with 10 bases aligning to TRBD1. Germline CDR1 SGHNT, CDR2 YYREEE (reference sequence). This CDR3 comprises 13 residues. Trimming cost V 4 bases and J 8 bases; bases outside gene matches: 2. The CDR3 DNA sequence: TGTGCCAGCAGCCGGACAGGGGGAGAAAAACTGTTTTTT. It encodes CASSRTGGEKLFF.

V gene TRBV9 combines with J gene TRBJ2-2; D not resolved. V was trimmed by 4 bases and J by 0 bases, leaving 19 bases between them. The CDR3 length is 18 residues. CDR1 and CDR2 (germline): SGDLS, YYNGEE. CDR3 in amino acids: CASSTYPRQNTNTGELFF. Here the CDR3 DNA reads TGTGCCAGCAGCACATACCCGAGGCAGAACACGAACACCGGGGAGCTGTTTTTT.

This clone appeared a few times. This chain joins TRBV4-3 and TRBJ1-2; no reliable D call. V was clipped by 0 bases and J by 4 bases, with 15 bases between them. This CDR3 has 16 amino acids. Germline lookup yields CDR1 LGHNA and CDR2 YSLEER. The CDR3 loop is CASSQELGRVSYGYTF. CDR3 sequence (DNA): TGCGCCAGCAGCCAAGAGCTGGGGAGGGTTTCCTATGGCTACACCTTC.

This clone has only one observation. The V call is TRBV10-3, the J call TRBJ1-1; TRBD1 matches at 11 bases. Germline CDR1 is ENHRY and CDR2 is SYGVKD. This CDR3 is 13 amino acids long. J was trimmed by 10 bases and V by 2 bases; bases with no gene match: 3. CDR3 amino acids: CAISEGQGAGAFF. CDR3 sequence (DNA): TGTGCCATCAGTGAGGGACAGGGGGCAGGAGCTTTCTTT.

This clone was recorded only once. The chain is built from TRBV18 and TRBJ2-7, with 7 bases matching TRBD1. V lost 3 bases, J lost 2 bases, and 7 bases stayed unmatched. The CDR3 is 15 residues long. Per germline, CDR1 KGHSH and CDR2 LQKENI. In nucleotides, the CDR3 is TGTGCCAGCTCACCTACGACAGGGACCCCCTACGAGCAGTACTTC. This encodes CASSPTTGTPYEQYF. The entire variable domain, with the rest obtained from reference TRBV18 and TRBJ2-7, is as follows: NAGVMQNPRHLVRRRGQEARLRCSPMKGHSHVYWYRQLPEEGLKFMVYLQKENIIDESGMPKERFSAEFPKEGPSILRIQQVVRGDSAAYFCASSPTTGTPYEQYFGPGTRLTVT.

The chain is built from TRBV28 and TRBJ1-1, with D unresolved. Between the trimmed V and J ends, which lost 2 bases and 1 base, there was a span of 8 bases. CDR1 is MDHEN, CDR2 SYDVKM, per germline. The CDR3 runs 14 residues. CDR3 protein: CASSLPGPNTEAFF. The DNA for the CDR3 is TGTGCCAGCAGTTTACCTGGGCCGAACACTGAAGCTTTCTTT.

The chain has TRBV27 and TRBJ2-7; 7 positions match TRBD2. After removal of 1 base from V and 6 bases from J, the junction contained 9 bases not matched to a gene. CDR3 length: 15 residues. Germline CDR1 and CDR2: MNHEY and SMNVEV (reference sequence). CDR3 nucleotides: TGTGCCAGCAGTTTATACCCCGGGACTATCCCCGAGCAGTACTTC. Residues: CASSLYPGTIPEQYF.

As concerns this clone: The junction departs from the called germline gene at one end, perhaps through a read error. This chain uses TRBV14 with TRBJ1-2, with 9 bases matching TRBD1. This CDR3 contains 13 residues. Germline CDR1 is SGHDN and CDR2 is FVKESK. The CDR3 loop is CASSQDHRGPILF. For the CDR3, the DNA is TGTGCCAGCAGCCAAGACCACAGGGGGCCCATTCTATTC. The variable domain in full, completed from reference TRBV14 and TRBJ1-2, reads EAGVTQFPSHSVIEKGQTVTLRCDPISGHDNLYWYRRVMGKEIKFLLHFVKESKQDESGMPNNRFLAERTGGTYSTLKVQPAELEDSGVYFCASSQDHRGPILFGSGTRLTVV.

The chain has TRBV18 and TRBJ2-3, with 7 bases aligning to TRBD1. Germline V lookup: CDR1 KGHSH, CDR2 LQKENI. The CDR3 length is 14 residues. With 3 bases clipped from V and 4 bases from J, the junction kept 4 bases outside the gene matches. This CDR3 reads CASSPRQGSDTQYF. The CDR3 DNA reads TGTGCCAGCTCACCTAGACAGGGATCAGATACGCAGTATTTT.